Below, one TCR beta chain is given with its context. The data originate from a study of blood T cell repertoires in COVID-19. Study at large: The cDNA or gDNA used as material had been derived from T cells, B-cell-depleted T cells, or PBMCs.

The table came from immunoSEQ multiplex PCR; TCRdb's copy has only in-frame clones and leaves some out. The sample consists of around 250,000 clones, 80% to 85% of them appearing once. Trimming removed 1 base at V and 1 base at J, with 7 bases between. This CDR3 is built from 14 residues. Germline V gene sequence: CDR1 SEHNR, CDR2 FQNEAQ (reference sequence). Sequencing was done on a sample of peripheral blood. The sequence was collected from a woman aged 40 to 50 who had recovered from COVID-19. This chain connects TRBV7-9 to TRBJ1-2; no definite D call. CDR3 bases: TGTGCCAGCAGCTTAGTGGGCAGTAACTATGGCTACACCTTC. This translates into CASSLVGSNYGYTF.